This T cell receptor beta chain was found in a study of T cells after yellow fever vaccination. Germline V gives CDR1 DFQATT, CDR2 SNEGSKA (reference sequence). The CDR3 runs 12 residues. After removal of 4 bases from V and 6 bases from J, the junction contained 3 bases not matched to a gene. This clonotype was detected many times. MiXCR, run by TCRdb on the 5' RACE reads, gives a single entry per CDR3 protein. This table has just over 250,000 distinct CDR3 sequences, around 4.9% appearing once. The sequences come from CD4+ T cells sorted from PBMCs, collected on the day of the yellow fever booster vaccination. The source is a young man who received the YFV17D yellow fever vaccine. The chain links TRBV20-1 to TRBJ2-3; 8 positions agree with TRBD1. In nucleotides, the CDR3 is TGCAGTGCTAATCAGGGGGCGGATACGCAGTATTTT. Its protein is CSANQGADTQYF.